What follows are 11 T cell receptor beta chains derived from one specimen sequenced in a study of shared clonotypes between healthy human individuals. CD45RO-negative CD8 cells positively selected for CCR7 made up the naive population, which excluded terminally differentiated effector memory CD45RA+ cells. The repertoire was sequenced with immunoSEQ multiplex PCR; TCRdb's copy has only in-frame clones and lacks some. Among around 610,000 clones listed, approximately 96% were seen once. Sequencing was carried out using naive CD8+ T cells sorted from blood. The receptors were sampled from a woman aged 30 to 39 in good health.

The CDR3 reads CASSLGLEAFF. CDR3 DNA: TGTGCCAGCAGCTTGGGGCTTGAAGCTTTCTTT. The chain joins TRBV4-2 to TRBJ1-1, with D tentatively TRBD1 (5 bases). CDR1 and CDR2 from the germline V gene are LGHNA and YNFKEQ. Between the trimmed V and J ends, which lost 5 bases and 7 bases, there was a span of 8 bases. This CDR3 contains 11 residues.

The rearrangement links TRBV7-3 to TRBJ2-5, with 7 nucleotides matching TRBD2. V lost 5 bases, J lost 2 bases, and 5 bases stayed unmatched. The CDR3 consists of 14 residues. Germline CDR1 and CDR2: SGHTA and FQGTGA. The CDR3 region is CASSVEGLQETQYF. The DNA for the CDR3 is TGTGCCAGCAGCGTAGAGGGACTACAAGAGACCCAGTACTTC.

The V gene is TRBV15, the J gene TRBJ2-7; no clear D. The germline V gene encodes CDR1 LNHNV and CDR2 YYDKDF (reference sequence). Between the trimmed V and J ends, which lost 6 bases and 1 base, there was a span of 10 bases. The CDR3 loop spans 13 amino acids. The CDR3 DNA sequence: TGTGCCACCAGAATGGGCAGTTCCTACGAGCAGTACTTC. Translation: CATRMGSSYEQYF. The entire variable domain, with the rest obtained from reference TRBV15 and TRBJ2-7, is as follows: DAMVIQNPRYQVTQFGKPVTLSCSQTLNHNVMYWYQQKSSQAPKLLFHYYDKDFNNEADTPDNFQSRRPNTSFCFLDIRSPGLGDTAMYLCATRMGSSYEQYFGPGTRLTVT.

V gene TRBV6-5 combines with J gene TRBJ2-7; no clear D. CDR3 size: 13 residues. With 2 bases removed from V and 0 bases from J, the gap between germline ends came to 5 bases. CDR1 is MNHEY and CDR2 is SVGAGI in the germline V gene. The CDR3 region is CASSYTSSYEQYF. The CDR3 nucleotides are TGTGCCAGCAGTTACACCAGCTCCTACGAGCAGTACTTC.

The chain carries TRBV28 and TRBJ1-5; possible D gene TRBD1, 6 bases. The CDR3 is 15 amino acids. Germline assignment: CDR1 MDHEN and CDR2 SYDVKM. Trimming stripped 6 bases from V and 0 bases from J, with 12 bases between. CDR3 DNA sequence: TGTGCCAGCAGGTTCCAGGGGTTTAGCAATCAGCCCCAGCATTTT. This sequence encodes CASRFQGFSNQPQHF.

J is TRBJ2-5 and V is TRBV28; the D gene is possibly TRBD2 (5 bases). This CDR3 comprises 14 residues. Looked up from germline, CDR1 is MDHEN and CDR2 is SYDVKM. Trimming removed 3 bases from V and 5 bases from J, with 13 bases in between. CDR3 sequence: CASSLYGSGETQYF. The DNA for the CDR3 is TGTGCCAGCAGTTTGTACGGTTCGGGGGAGACCCAGTACTTC.

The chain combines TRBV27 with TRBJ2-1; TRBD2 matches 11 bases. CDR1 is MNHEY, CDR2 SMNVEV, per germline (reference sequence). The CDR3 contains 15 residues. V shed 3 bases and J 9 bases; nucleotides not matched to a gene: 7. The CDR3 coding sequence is TGTGCCAGCAGTTTGACTAGCGGGGCAATGGGTGAGCAGTTCTTC. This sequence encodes CASSLTSGAMGEQFF.

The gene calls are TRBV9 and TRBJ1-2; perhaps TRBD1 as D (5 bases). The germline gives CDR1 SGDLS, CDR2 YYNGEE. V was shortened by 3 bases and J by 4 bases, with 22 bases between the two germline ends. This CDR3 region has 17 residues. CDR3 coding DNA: TGTGCCAGCAGCGGACGTCGGGACCCAACAGTAGGCTATGGCTACACCTTC. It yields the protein CASSGRRDPTVGYGYTF.

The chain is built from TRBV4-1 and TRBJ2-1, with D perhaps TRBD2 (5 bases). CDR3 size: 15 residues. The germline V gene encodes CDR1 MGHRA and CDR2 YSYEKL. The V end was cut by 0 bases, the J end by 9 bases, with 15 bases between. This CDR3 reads CASSQDVLGRTEQFF. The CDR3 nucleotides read TGCGCCAGCAGCCAAGACGTACTAGGTAGGACTGAGCAGTTCTTC.

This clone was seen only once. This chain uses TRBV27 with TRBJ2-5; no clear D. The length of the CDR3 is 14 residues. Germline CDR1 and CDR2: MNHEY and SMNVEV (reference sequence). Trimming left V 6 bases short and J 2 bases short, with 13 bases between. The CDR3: CASRVGFVQETQYF. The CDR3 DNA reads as TGTGCCAGCAGGGTCGGGTTTGTGCAAGAGACCCAGTACTTC.

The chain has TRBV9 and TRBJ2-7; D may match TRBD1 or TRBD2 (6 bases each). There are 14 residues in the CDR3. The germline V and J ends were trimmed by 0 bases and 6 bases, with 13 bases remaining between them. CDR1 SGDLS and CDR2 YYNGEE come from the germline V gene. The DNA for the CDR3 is TGTGCCAGCAGCGTAGGAGGAGGGACACTCGAGCAGTACTTC. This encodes CASSVGGGTLEQYF.